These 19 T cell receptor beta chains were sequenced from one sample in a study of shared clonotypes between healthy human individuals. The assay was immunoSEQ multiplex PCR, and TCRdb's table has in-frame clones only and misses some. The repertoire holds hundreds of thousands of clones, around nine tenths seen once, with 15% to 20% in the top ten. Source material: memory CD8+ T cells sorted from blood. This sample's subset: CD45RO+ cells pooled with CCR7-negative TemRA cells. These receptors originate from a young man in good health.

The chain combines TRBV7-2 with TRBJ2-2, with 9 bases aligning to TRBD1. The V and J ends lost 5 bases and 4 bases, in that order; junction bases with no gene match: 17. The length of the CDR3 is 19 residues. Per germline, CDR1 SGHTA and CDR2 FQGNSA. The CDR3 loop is CASSQGDRALYTRTGELFF. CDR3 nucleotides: TGTGCCAGCAGCCAGGGGGACAGGGCACTCTACACCCGCACCGGGGAGCTGTTTTTT.

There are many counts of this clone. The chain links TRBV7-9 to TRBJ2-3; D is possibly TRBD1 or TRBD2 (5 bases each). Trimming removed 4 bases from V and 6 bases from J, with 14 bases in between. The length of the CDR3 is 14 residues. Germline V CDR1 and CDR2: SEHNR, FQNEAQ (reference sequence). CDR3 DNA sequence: TGTGCCAGCAGCTATGTCCAGGGCGGGGATACGCAGTATTTT. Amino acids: CASSYVQGGDTQYF.

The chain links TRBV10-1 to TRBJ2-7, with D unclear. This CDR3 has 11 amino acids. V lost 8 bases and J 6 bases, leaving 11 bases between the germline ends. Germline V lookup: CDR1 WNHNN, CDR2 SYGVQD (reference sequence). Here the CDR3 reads CASLRRLEQYF. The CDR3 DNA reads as TGCGCCAGCCTCCGTCGGCTCGAGCAGTACTTC.

The CDR3 reads CASHGEETQYF. In DNA form, the CDR3 reads TGCGCCAGCCACGGGGAGGAGACCCAGTACTTC. The genes are TRBV5-1 and TRBJ2-5; D might be TRBD2 (5 bases). The V end lost 7 bases, the J end lost 5 bases, and 9 bases lay between the germline ends. From germline, CDR1 is SGHRS and CDR2 YFSETQ. The CDR3 has 11 amino acids.

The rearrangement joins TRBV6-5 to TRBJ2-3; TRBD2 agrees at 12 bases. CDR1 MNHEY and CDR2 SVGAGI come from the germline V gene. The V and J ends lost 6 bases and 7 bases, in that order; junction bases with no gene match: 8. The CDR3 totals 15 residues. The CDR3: CASRLTSGGTNTQYF. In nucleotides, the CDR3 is TGTGCCAGCAGGCTTACTAGCGGGGGGACCAATACGCAGTATTTT.

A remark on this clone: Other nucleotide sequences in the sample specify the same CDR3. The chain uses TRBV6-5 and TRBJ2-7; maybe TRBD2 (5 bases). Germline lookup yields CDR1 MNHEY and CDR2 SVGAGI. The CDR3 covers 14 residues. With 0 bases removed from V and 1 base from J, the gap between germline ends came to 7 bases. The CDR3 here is CASSYSPGSYEQYF. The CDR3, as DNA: TGTGCCAGCAGTTACTCGCCGGGATCCTACGAGCAGTACTTC.

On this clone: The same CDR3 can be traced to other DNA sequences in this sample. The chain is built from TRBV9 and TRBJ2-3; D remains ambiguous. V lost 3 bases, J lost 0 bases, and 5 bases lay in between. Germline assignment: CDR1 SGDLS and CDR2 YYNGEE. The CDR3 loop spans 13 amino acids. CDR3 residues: CASSAYSTDTQYF. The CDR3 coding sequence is TGTGCCAGCAGCGCGTATAGCACAGATACGCAGTATTTT.

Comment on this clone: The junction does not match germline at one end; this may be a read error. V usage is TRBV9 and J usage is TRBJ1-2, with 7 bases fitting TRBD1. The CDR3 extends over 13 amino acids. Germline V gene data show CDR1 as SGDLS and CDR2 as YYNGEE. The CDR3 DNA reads TGTGCCAGCAGCGTAACCCGGGGACAGCCGTCCGCATTC. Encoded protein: CASSVTRGQPSAF.

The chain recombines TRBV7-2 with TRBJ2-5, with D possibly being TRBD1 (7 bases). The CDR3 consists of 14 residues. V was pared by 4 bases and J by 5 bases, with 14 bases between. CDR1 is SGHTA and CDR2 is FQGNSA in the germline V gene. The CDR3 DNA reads TGTGCCAGCAGCTCTGGAGGGGGCCTGGAGACCCAGTACTTC. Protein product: CASSSGGGLETQYF.

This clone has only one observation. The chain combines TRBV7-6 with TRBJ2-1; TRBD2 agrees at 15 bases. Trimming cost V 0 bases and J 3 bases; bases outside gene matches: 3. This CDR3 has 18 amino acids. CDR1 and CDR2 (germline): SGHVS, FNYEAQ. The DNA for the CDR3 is TGTGCCAGCAGCTTAGCGGGACTAGCGGGGGGATACTACAATGAGCAGTTCTTC. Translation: CASSLAGLAGGYYNEQFF.

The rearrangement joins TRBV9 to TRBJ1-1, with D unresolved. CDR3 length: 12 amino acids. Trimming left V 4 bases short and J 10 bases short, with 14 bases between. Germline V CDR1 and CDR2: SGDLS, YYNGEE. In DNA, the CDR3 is TGTGCCAGCAGCCCTGGGGAGGTACCAGCTTTCTTT. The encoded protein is CASSPGEVPAFF.

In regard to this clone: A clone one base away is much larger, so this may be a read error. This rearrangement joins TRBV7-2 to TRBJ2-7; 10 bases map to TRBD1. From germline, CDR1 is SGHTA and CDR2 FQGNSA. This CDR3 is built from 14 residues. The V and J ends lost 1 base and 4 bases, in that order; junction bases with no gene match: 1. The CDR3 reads CASSLGQGAYEQYF. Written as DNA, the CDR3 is TGTGCCAGCAGCTTAGGACAGGGGGCATACGAGCAGTACTTC.

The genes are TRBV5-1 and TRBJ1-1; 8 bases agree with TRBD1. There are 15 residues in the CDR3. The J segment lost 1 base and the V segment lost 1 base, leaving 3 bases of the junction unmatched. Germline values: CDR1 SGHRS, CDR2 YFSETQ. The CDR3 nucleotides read TGCGCCAGCAGCTTGACAGGGGGAGAGAACACTGAAGCTTTCTTT. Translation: CASSLTGGENTEAFF.

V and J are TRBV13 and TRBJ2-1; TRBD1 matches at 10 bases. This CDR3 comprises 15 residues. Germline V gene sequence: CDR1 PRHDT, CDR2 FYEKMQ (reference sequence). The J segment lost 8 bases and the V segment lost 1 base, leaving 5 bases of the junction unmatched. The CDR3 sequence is CASSLVGTGDDEQFF. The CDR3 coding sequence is TGTGCCAGCAGCTTAGTAGGGACAGGGGACGATGAGCAGTTCTTC.

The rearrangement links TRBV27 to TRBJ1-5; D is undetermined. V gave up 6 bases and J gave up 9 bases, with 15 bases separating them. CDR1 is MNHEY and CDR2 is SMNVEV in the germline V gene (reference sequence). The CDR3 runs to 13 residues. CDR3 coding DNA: TGTGCCAGCAGCCTAGCGGGTGCGGGGCCCCAGCATTTT. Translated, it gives CASSLAGAGPQHF.

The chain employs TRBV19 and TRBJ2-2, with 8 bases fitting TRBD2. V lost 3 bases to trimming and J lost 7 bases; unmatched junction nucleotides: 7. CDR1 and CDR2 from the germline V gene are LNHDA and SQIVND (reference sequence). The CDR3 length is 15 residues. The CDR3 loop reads CASSMGAGVVGELFF. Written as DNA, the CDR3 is TGTGCCAGTAGTATGGGAGCGGGAGTAGTCGGGGAGCTGTTTTTT.

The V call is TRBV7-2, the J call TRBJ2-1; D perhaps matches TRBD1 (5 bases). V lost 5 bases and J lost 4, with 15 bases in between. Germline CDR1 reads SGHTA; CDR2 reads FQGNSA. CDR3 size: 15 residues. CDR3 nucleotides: TGTGCCAGCAGCCGCACTGGGGCGGCGTACAATGAGCAGTTCTTC. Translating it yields CASSRTGAAYNEQFF.

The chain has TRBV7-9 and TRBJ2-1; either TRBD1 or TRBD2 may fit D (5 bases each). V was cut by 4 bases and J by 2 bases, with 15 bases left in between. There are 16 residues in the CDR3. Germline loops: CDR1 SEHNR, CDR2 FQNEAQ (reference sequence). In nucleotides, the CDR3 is TGTGCCAGCAGCTCCTCCGATGGGGGAACCTACAATGAGCAGTTCTTC. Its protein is CASSSSDGGTYNEQFF.

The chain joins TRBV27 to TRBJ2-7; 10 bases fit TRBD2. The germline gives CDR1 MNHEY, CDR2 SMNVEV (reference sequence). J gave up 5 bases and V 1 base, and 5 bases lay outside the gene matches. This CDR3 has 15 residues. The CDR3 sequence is CASSLYSGRANEQYF. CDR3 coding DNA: TGTGCCAGCAGTTTATACAGCGGGAGGGCCAACGAGCAGTACTTC.